This T cell receptor (beta chain) derives from a study of blood T cell repertoires in COVID-19. As for the study in general: Both acute and convalescent COVID-19 samples were obtained from the United States, Italy and Spain. T cells, B-cell-depleted T cells, or PBMCs supplied cDNA or gDNA.

Original methodology: Reference gene primer amplification yielded estimated nucleated cell counts. The method was immunoSEQ multiplex PCR; TCRdb's version includes in-frame clones alone and lacks a portion of them. The V and J calls and clone size were taken over from that table, and D and trimming were inferred from the DNA. The table records under 350,000 clones, roughly 86% of them present only once. V was clipped by 6 bases and J by 7 bases; unmatched bases: 2. Germline-derived CDR1 and CDR2 are MNHEY and SMNVEV (reference sequence). The CDR3 covers 11 residues. This clone came up a few times. The gene calls are TRBV27 and TRBJ1-2, with 7 bases lining up with TRBD1. Sample: peripheral blood. The source of this sequence is a man younger than 35 with active or convalescent COVID-19. This CDR3 reads CASRAGGGYTF. CDR3 bases: TGTGCCAGCAGGGCAGGGGGTGGCTACACCTTC.